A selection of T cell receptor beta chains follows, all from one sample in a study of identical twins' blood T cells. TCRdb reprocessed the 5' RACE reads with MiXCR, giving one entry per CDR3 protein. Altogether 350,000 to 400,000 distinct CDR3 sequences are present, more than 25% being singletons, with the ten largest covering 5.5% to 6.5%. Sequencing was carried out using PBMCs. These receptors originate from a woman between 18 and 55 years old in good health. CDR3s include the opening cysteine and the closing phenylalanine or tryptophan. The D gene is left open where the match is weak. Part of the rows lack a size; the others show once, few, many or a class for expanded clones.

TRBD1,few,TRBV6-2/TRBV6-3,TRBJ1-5,TGTGCCAGCACCAGGGACAGGACTAGCAATCAGCCCCAGCATTTT,CASTRDRTSNQPQHF
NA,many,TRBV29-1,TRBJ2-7,TGCAGCGTTGAGAAGCACTACGAGCAGTACTTC,CSVEKHYEQYF
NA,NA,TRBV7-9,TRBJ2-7,TGTGCCAGCAGCTTAGGGTGGAACTACGAGCAGTACTTC,CASSLGWNYEQYF
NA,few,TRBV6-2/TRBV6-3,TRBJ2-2,NA,CASSSSIGGNTGELFF
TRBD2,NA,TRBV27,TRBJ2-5,TGTGCCAGCAGTTTCCTAGCGGGAGTAGGGGCCCAAGAGACCCAGTACTTC,CASSFLAGVGAQETQYF
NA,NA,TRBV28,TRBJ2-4,TGTGCCAGCAGTTTGGGTGGGGAGGCCAAAAACATTCAGTACTTC,CASSLGGEAKNIQYF
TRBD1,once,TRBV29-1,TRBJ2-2,TGCAGCGTTGAGGGACAGGGGAACACCGGGGAGATGTTTTTT,CSVEGQGNTGEMFF
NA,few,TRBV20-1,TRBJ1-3,TGCAGTGCCTACAGGGAAAACTCTGGAAACACTATATATTTT,CSAYRENSGNTIYF
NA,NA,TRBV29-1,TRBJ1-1,TGCAGCGTCAAAAGGGGGGCCGGAGCTTTCTTT,CSVKRGAGAFF
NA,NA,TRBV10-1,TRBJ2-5,TGCGCCAGCAGTGAGGGGCCAACCGGGACCCAGTACTTC,CASSEGPTGTQYF
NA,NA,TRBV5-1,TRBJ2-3,TGCGCCAGCACCCTCAGGTCAGGGGACTCAGATACGCAGTATTTT,CASTLRSGDSDTQYF
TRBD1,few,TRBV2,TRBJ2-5,TGTGCCAGCAGTGACCGGGACAGACAAGAGACCCAGTACTTC,CASSDRDRQETQYF
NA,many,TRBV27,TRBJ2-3,TGTGCCAGCAGTTTATTAGGAGATACGCAGTATTTT,CASSLLGDTQYF
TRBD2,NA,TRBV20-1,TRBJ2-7,TGCAGTGCGTCCGGACTAGCGGGGGCTACCTACGAGCAGTACTTC,CSASGLAGATYEQYF
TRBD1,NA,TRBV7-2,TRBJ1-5,TGTGCCAGCAGCTTGGGGACAGAGCGTGACCAGCATTTT,CASSLGTERDQHF
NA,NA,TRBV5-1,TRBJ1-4,TGCGCCAGCAGCCTCGGGGGGAGTGAGGAAAAACTGTTTTTT,CASSLGGSEEKLFF
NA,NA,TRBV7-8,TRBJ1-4,TGTGCCAGCAGCTCCCAAACAGGTTTCGGTGAAAAACTGTTTTTT,CASSSQTGFGEKLFF